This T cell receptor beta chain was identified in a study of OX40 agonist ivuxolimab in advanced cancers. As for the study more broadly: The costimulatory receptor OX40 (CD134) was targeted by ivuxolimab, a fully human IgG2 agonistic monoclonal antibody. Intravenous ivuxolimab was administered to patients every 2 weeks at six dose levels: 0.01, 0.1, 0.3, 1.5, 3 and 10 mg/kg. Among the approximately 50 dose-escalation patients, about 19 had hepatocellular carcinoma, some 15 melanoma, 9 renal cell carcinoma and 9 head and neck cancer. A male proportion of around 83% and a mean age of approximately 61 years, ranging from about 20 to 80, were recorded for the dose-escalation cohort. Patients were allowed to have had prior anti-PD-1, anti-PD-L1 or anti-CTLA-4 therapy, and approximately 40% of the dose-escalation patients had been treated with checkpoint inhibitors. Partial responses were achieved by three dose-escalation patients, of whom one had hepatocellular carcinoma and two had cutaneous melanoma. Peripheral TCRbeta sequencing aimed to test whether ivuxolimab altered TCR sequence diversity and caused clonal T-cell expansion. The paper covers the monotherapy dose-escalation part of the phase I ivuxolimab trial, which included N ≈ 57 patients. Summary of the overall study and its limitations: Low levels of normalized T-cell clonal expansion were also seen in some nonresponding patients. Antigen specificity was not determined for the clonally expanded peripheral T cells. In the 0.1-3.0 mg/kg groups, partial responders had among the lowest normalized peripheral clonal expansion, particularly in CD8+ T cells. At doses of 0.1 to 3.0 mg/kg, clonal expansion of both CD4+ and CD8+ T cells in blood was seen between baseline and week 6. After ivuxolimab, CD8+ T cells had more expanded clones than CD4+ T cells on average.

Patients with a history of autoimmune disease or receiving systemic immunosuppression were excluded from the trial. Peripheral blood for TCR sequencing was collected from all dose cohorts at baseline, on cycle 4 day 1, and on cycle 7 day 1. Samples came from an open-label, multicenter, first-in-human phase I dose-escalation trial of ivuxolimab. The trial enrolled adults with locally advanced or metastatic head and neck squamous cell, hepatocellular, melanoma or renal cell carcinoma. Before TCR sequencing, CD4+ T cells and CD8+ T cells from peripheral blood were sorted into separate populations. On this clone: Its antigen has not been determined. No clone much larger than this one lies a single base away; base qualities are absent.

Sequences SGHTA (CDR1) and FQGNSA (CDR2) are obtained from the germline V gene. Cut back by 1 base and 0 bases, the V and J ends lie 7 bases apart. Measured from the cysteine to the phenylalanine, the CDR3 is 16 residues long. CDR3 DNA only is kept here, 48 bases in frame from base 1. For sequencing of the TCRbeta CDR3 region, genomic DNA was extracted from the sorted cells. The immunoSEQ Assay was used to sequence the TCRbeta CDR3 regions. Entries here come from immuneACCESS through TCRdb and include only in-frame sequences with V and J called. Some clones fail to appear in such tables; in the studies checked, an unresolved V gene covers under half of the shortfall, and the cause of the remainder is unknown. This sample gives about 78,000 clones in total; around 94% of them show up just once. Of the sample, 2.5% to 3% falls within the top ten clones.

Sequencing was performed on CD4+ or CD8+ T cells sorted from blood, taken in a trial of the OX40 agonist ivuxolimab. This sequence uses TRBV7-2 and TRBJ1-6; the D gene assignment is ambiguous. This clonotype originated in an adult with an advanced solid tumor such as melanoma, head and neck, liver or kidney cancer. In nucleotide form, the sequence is TGTGCCAGCAGCTTAGGTCGGAGCTCCTATAATTCACCCCTCCACTTT. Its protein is CASSLGRSSYNSPLHF. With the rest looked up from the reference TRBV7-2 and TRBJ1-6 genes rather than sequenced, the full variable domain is GAGVSQSPSNKVTEKGKDVELRCDPISGHTALYWYRQSLGQGLEFLIYFQGNSAPDKSGLPSDRFSAERTGGSVSTLTIQRTQQEDSAVYLCASSLGRSSYNSPLHFGNGTRLTVT.